This T cell receptor (beta chain) was observed in a study of blood T cell repertoires in COVID-19. Study overall: Donors in the United States, Italy and Spain gave samples during acute or convalescent COVID-19.

J was trimmed by 3 bases and V by 5 bases; bases with no gene match: 5. The CDR3 consists of 15 residues. Germline V gene lookup returns CDR1 WSHSY and CDR2 SAAADI. Method: immunoSEQ multiplex PCR; TCRdb's copy keeps in-frame clones and lacks some. The table includes more than 95,000 clones, about four fifths detected once. The gene calls are TRBV10-2 and TRBJ1-5; 9 bases align to TRBD1. The material sequenced was peripheral blood. This clonotype originated in an older woman with acute or convalescent COVID-19. CDR3 bases: TGCGCCAGCAGTACCGGACAGGGGCTCAATCAGCCCCAGCATTTT. This encodes CASSTGQGLNQPQHF.